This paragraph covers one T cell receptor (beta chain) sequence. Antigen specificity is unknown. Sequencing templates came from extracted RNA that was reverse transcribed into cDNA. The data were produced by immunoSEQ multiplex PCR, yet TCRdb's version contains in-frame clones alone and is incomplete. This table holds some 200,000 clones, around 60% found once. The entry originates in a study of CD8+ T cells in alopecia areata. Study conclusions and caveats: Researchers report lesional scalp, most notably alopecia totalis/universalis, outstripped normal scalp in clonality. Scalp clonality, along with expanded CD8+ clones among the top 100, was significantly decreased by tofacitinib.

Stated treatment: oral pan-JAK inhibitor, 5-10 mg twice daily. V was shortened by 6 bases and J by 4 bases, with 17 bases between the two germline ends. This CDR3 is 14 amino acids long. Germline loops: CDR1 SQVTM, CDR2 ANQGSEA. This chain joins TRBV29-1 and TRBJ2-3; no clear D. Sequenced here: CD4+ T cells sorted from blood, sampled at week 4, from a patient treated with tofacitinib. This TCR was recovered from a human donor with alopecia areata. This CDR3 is CSVKTQYVADTQYF. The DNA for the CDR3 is TGCAGCGTCAAGACTCAGTACGTCGCAGATACGCAGTATTTT.